This passage covers 6 T cell receptor beta chains from one sample sequenced in a study of cytomegalovirus exposure and HLA in healthy donors. In the PCR, 60 Vbeta and 13 Jbeta primers were used. The assay was immunoSEQ multiplex PCR, and TCRdb's table has in-frame clones only and misses some. The sample includes about 220,000 clones, around 75% seen only once; the top ten take less than 2%. Sequenced input: PBMCs. These receptor sequences come from a woman in her twenties or thirties in good health and CMV-seronegative.

In DNA form, the CDR3 reads TGTGCCAGCAGCCCCATGGACAGATTAAACACTGAAGCTTTCTTT. It codes for CASSPMDRLNTEAFF. The chain carries TRBV7-8 and TRBJ1-1; maybe TRBD1 (6 bases). The CDR3 sequence is 15 residues long. Trimming shortened V by 5 bases and J by 2 bases, and 15 bases separated the two germline ends. Germline V gene lookup returns CDR1 SGHVS and CDR2 FQNEAQ.

This chain uses TRBV7-8 with TRBJ1-2; 8 nucleotides align to TRBD1. This CDR3 is 14 amino acids long. From germline, CDR1 is SGHVS and CDR2 FQNEAQ. With V trimmed by 8 bases and J by 2 bases, 7 bases remained unmatched. CDR3 residues: CASRADRANYGYTF. The CDR3 coding sequence is TGTGCCAGCCGAGCGGACAGGGCGAACTATGGCTACACCTTC.

This clone showed up just a few times. Additional DNA sequences in this sample encode the identical CDR3. This sequence joins TRBV19 and TRBJ1-5, with TRBD1 matching over 8 bases. The CDR3 loop spans 13 amino acids. The J segment lost 5 bases and the V segment lost 3 bases, leaving 0 bases of the junction unmatched. Looked up from germline, CDR1 is LNHDA and CDR2 is SQIVND (reference sequence). CDR3 region: CASSMDRDQPQHF. The CDR3 bases are TGTGCCAGTAGTATGGACAGGGATCAGCCCCAGCATTTT. Full variable domain (remainder filled in from reference TRBV19 and TRBJ1-5): DGGITQSPKYLFRKEGQNVTLSCEQNLNHDAMYWYRQDPGQGLRLIYYSQIVNDFQKGDIAEGYSVSREKKESFPLTVTSAQKNPTAFYLCASSMDRDQPQHFGDGTRLSIL.

The rearrangement links TRBV5-8 to TRBJ2-3; 10 bases match TRBD2. The CDR3 runs 16 residues. V shed 5 bases, J shed 0 bases, and the junction held 6 bases outside the gene matches. In germline, CDR1 is SGHTS, CDR2 YDEGEE. The CDR3 loop is CASSRTSGPSTDTQYF. The DNA of the CDR3 is TGTGCCAGCAGTCGGACTAGCGGACCTAGCACAGATACGCAGTATTTT.

The gene calls are TRBV19 and TRBJ2-1; TRBD2 matches 12 bases. The germline CDR1 and CDR2 sequences are LNHDA and SQIVND (reference sequence). CDR3 size: 14 residues. Unmatched junction bases numbered 3, after V lost 6 bases and J lost 6 bases. CDR3 nucleotide sequence: TGTGCCAGTAGCCCTAGCGGGGGGGCCAATGAGCAGTTCTTC. It encodes CASSPSGGANEQFF.

This clone was seen a single time. The J gene is TRBJ2-6, the V gene TRBV5-4; TRBD1 aligns across 9 bases. Unmatched junction bases numbered 11, after V lost 6 bases and J lost 1 base. Germline V gene data show CDR1 as SGHNT and CDR2 as YYREEE (reference sequence). The CDR3 sequence is 18 residues long. The CDR3 spells CASKLSNRGPSGANVLTF. CDR3 coding DNA: TGTGCCAGCAAATTATCTAACAGGGGGCCGTCTGGGGCCAACGTCCTGACTTTC.